These 32 T cell receptor beta chains were all obtained from the same sample, sequenced in a study of blood T cell repertoires in COVID-19. Produced via immunoSEQ multiplex PCR; TCRdb's table is partial and in-frame only. The table shows approximately 250,000 clones, with 88% occurring only once. The sample consisted of PBMCs or T cells enriched from blood (not recorded which). The receptors stem from a woman aged 40 to 50 with acute COVID-19.

The chain is built from TRBV30 and TRBJ2-1, with 9 bases lining up with TRBD2. Germline lookup yields CDR1 GTSNPN and CDR2 SVGIG (reference sequence). The CDR3 covers 15 residues. Unmatched junction bases numbered 8, after V lost 4 bases and J lost 4 bases. CDR3 bases: TGTGCCTGGAATCCCGCGACTAGCGGTTACAATGAGCAGTTCTTC. It codes for CAWNPATSGYNEQFF.

The chain is built from TRBV7-2 and TRBJ2-1, with TRBD2 matching 9 bases. Germline V gene data show CDR1 as SGHTA and CDR2 as FQGNSA. V gave up 6 bases and J gave up 12 bases; unmatched junction bases: 12. The CDR3 totals 14 residues. The CDR3, as DNA: TGTGCCAGCAGTCTTAGCGGGGGCCTACTACCGCAGTTCTTC. Translated, it gives CASSLSGGLLPQFF.

This clone appeared once. The chain uses TRBV29-1 and TRBJ2-7, with a tentative D call TRBD2 (7 bases). Looked up from germline, CDR1 is SQVTM and CDR2 is ANQGSEA. Trimming stripped 6 bases from V and 0 bases from J, with 12 bases between. This CDR3 has 13 amino acids. CDR3 loop: CSVGGGLSYEQYF. For the CDR3, the DNA is TGCAGCGTCGGCGGGGGCCTCTCCTACGAGCAGTACTTC.

This chain joins TRBV28 and TRBJ2-3; the match to TRBD2 covers 13 bases. Germline CDR1 reads MDHEN; CDR2 reads SYDVKM. The CDR3 extends over 17 amino acids. V shed 1 base and J 2 bases; nucleotides not matched to a gene: 3. CDR3: CASSLSGLAGDTDTQYF. The CDR3 DNA reads TGTGCCAGCAGTTTATCCGGACTAGCGGGAGACACAGATACGCAGTATTTT.

The gene calls are TRBV3-1 (or the pseudogene TRBV3-2) and TRBJ1-6; TRBD1 agrees at 11 bases. This CDR3 is 17 amino acids long. The junction had 8 bases not matched to a gene; V was cut back by 3 bases and J by 7 bases. CDR1 is LGHDT and CDR2 is YNNKEL in the germline V gene (reference sequence). CDR3 amino acids: CASSHPGQGGRNSPLHF. The CDR3 DNA reads TGTGCCAGCAGCCACCCGGGACAGGGGGGTAGGAATTCACCCCTCCACTTT.

This chain joins TRBV2 and TRBJ2-2; tentatively, D is TRBD2 (5 bases). CDR1 SNHLY and CDR2 FYNNEI come from the germline V gene. CDR3 length: 14 residues. Trimming took off 6 bases at V and 4 bases at J, with 12 bases between the two ends. The CDR3: CASSPNGVTGELFF. The CDR3 DNA reads TGTGCCAGCAGCCCTAACGGGGTCACCGGGGAGCTGTTTTTT. Using reference TRBV2 and TRBJ2-2 for the parts outside the CDR3, the full variable domain is EPEVTQTPSHQVTQMGQEVILRCVPISNHLYFYWYRQILGQKVEFLVSFYNNEISEKSEIFDDQFSVERPDGSNFTLKIRSTKLEDSAMYFCASSPNGVTGELFFGEGSRLTVL.

This chain joins TRBV15 and TRBJ2-2; D unresolved. The V end was cut by 0 bases, the J end by 4 bases, with 9 bases between. The CDR3 totals 15 residues. CDR1 LNHNV and CDR2 YYDKDF come from the germline V gene (reference sequence). CDR3 coding DNA: TGTGCCACCAGCAGAGAGGTCGCGTCCACCGGGGAGCTGTTTTTT. Translation: CATSREVASTGELFF.

This chain connects TRBV5-4 to TRBJ2-1, with 15 bases that match TRBD2. This CDR3 spans 17 amino acids. After removal of 5 bases from V and 4 bases from J, the junction contained 7 bases not matched to a gene. Germline V CDR1 and CDR2: SGHNT, YYREEE (reference sequence). This chain's CDR3 is CASRFGLAGGQYNEQFF. CDR3 bases: TGTGCCAGCAGATTCGGACTAGCGGGGGGGCAGTACAATGAGCAGTTCTTC. Complete variable domain (other parts from reference TRBV5-4 and TRBJ2-1): ETGVTQSPTHLIKTRGQQVTLRCSSQSGHNTVSWYQQALGQGPQFIFQYYREEENGRGNFPPRFSGLQFPNYSSELNVNALELDDSALYLCASRFGLAGGQYNEQFFGPGTRLTVL.

This clone was picked up a small number of times. The J gene is TRBJ2-5, the V gene TRBV6-6, with 10 bases fitting TRBD2. Trimming at V came to 0 bases and at J to 5 bases, leaving 6 bases not matched to a gene. Germline V gene sequence: CDR1 MNHNY, CDR2 SVGAGI (reference sequence). This CDR3 spans 16 amino acids. The chain's CDR3 is CASSYSSGGAHETQYF. The CDR3, as DNA: TGTGCCAGCAGTTACTCCAGCGGGGGGGCCCATGAGACCCAGTACTTC.

This chain's CDR3 is CASSLRVAGQTQYF. In DNA form, the CDR3 reads TGTGCCAGCAGCTTAAGGGTTGCGGGCCAGACCCAGTACTTC. V and J are TRBV7-6 and TRBJ2-5; TRBD2 might be the D (5 bases). Trimming stripped 2 bases from V and 6 bases from J, with 13 bases between. In germline, CDR1 is SGHVS, CDR2 FNYEAQ. The CDR3 contains 14 residues.

V and J are TRBV10-2 and TRBJ2-7; D may be TRBD1 (6 bases). CDR3 length equals 13 residues. Germline-derived CDR1 and CDR2 are WSHSY and SAAADI. Trimming stripped 6 bases from V and 4 bases from J, with 13 bases between. This CDR3 reads CASSHDRPYEQYV. CDR3 DNA: TGCGCCAGCAGCCACGACAGGCCGTACGAGCAGTACGTC.

With regard to this clone: One end of the junction does not line up with germline, which may come from a read error. The chain recombines TRBV7-9 with TRBJ2-1, with 11 bases matching TRBD2. CDR1 SEHNR and CDR2 FQNEAQ come from the germline V gene (reference sequence). The CDR3 is 14 amino acids. DNA of the CDR3: TGTGCCAGCAGCTATGCAACCGCGACTAGCGGGATAATCTTC. This codes for CASSYATATSGIIF.

J is TRBJ1-5 and V is TRBV19; maybe TRBD1 (6 bases). This CDR3 is 15 amino acids long. V lost 4 bases, J lost 4 bases, and 14 bases lay in between. Germline V gives CDR1 LNHDA, CDR2 SQIVND (reference sequence). This CDR3 reads CASSSAGTLNQPQHF. The DNA for the CDR3 is TGTGCCAGTAGTAGCGCCGGGACACTTAATCAGCCCCAGCATTTT.

This chain uses TRBV28 with TRBJ1-5; perhaps TRBD1 as D (5 bases). Trimming removed 3 bases from V and 9 bases from J, with 18 bases in between. The CDR3 has 15 residues. The germline gives CDR1 MDHEN, CDR2 SYDVKM. The CDR3 loop reads CASSLGGGMHWPQHF. In DNA form, the CDR3 reads TGTGCCAGCAGTTTGGGGGGGGGTATGCATTGGCCCCAGCATTTT.

This clone was detected only a few times. The rearrangement joins TRBV5-1 to TRBJ2-2; D is perhaps TRBD1 (6 bases). Germline assignment: CDR1 SGHRS and CDR2 YFSETQ. The CDR3 has 17 amino acids. V shed 1 base and J shed 1 base, with 14 bases lying between them. In nucleotides, the CDR3 is TGCGCCAGCAGCTTGAGGGGCAGGGGAGAGAACACCGGGGAGCTGTTTTTT. Translating gives CASSLRGRGENTGELFF.

The chain joins TRBV7-2 to TRBJ1-3, with D uncertain. Between the trimmed V and J ends, which lost 0 bases and 2 bases, there was a span of 8 bases. The CDR3 spans 15 residues. Per the germline V gene, CDR1 is SGHTA and CDR2 is FQGNSA. In DNA form, the CDR3 reads TGTGCCAGCAGCTTAGCGAGGGCAGCTGGAAACACCATATATTTT. This codes for CASSLARAAGNTIYF.

This clone was detected only once. The chain employs TRBV19 and TRBJ1-1; the D is unclear. Per germline, CDR1 LNHDA and CDR2 SQIVND (reference sequence). This CDR3 is built from 13 residues. Trimming left V 2 bases short and J 12 bases short, with 16 bases between. CDR3 nucleotide sequence: TGTGCCAGTAGTATACCCGGACGGAGAGGGTCTTTCTTT. This codes for CASSIPGRRGSFF.

V gene TRBV6-5 combines with J gene TRBJ1-3; D remains ambiguous. Germline CDR1 reads MNHEY; CDR2 reads SVGAGI. V dropped 8 bases and J dropped 0 bases, with 14 bases sitting between them. The CDR3 length is 15 residues. CDR3: CASREQSFSGNTIYF. CDR3 nucleotide sequence: TGTGCCAGCCGGGAGCAGTCCTTCTCTGGAAACACCATATATTTT.

J is TRBJ1-2 and V is TRBV7-9, with 10 bases aligning to TRBD1. The CDR3 loop spans 15 amino acids. The junction had 11 bases not matched to a gene; V was cut back by 5 bases and J by 8 bases. CDR1 and CDR2 (germline): SEHNR, FQNEAQ (reference sequence). CDR3 DNA: TGTGCCAGCAGCGTTGGACAGGGGGGCGCCTACGGCTACACCTTC. Protein: CASSVGQGGAYGYTF.

This clone was counted a few times. V usage is TRBV6-1 and J usage is TRBJ2-6; D remains ambiguous. CDR1 MNHNS and CDR2 SASEGT come from the germline V gene. V was pared by 4 bases and J by 2 bases, with 15 bases between. The CDR3 is 17 amino acids. The CDR3 is CASSGALRYAGANVLTF. As DNA, the CDR3 is TGTGCCAGCAGTGGGGCTCTAAGATACGCTGGGGCCAACGTCCTGACTTTC.

This clone was seen once. The rearrangement uses TRBV5-1 and TRBJ2-1; possible D gene TRBD1, 6 bases. V lost 5 bases and J lost 0, with 12 bases in between. Looked up from germline, CDR1 is SGHRS and CDR2 is YFSETQ. The CDR3 loop spans 15 amino acids. The CDR3 region is CASSLNRVSYNEQFF. The CDR3 nucleotides are TGCGCCAGCAGTCTGAACAGGGTCTCCTACAATGAGCAGTTCTTC.

This chain uses TRBV4-3 with TRBJ1-5, with a possible D match to TRBD1 (6 bases). Trimming took 4 bases from V and 4 from J, leaving 11 bases between them. This CDR3 spans 14 amino acids. Looked up from germline, CDR1 is LGHNA and CDR2 is YSLEER. The CDR3 here is CASSPGTLNQPQHF. The CDR3 region has the DNA TGCGCCAGCAGCCCTGGGACATTAAATCAGCCCCAGCATTTT.

V usage is TRBV5-6 and J usage is TRBJ2-5; D perhaps matches TRBD2 (6 bases). The CDR3 consists of 15 residues. Trimming took 2 bases from V and 5 from J, leaving 16 bases between them. CDR1 and CDR2 (germline): SGHDT, YYEEEE. The CDR3 loop reads CASSLRREFWETQYF. The CDR3 bases are TGTGCCAGCAGCTTAAGGCGGGAATTTTGGGAGACCCAGTACTTC.

The chain links TRBV27 to TRBJ1-3; 7 bases align to TRBD1. CDR3 length: 17 residues. Germline CDR1 reads MNHEY; CDR2 reads SMNVEV (reference sequence). The junction had 14 bases not matched to a gene; V was cut back by 6 bases and J by 3 bases. For the CDR3, the DNA is TGTGCCAGCAGCCGACAGGGATGGCCCTCGTTTGGAAACACCATATATTTT. Translated, it gives CASSRQGWPSFGNTIYF.

The chain couples TRBV7-7 to TRBJ2-5, with 7 bases identical to TRBD1. This CDR3 is 13 amino acids long. CDR1 SSHAT and CDR2 FNYEAQ come from the germline V gene (reference sequence). V gave up 5 bases and J gave up 5 bases; unmatched junction bases: 5. The CDR3: CASSTDRVETQYF. In DNA, the CDR3 is TGTGCCAGCAGCACCGACAGGGTGGAGACCCAGTACTTC.

Regarding this clone: Sequence at one end of the junction differs from germline and may be a read error. The chain couples TRBV5-6 to TRBJ2-7; 12 nucleotides match TRBD2. The CDR3 has 13 amino acids. Germline V lookup: CDR1 SGHDT, CDR2 YYEEEE. As DNA, the CDR3 is TGTGCCAGCAGCACTGGACTAGCGGGGCCCCGGTGGTTC. As protein: CASSTGLAGPRWF.

The CDR3 spells CASRPLAGGSTDTQYF. In DNA, the CDR3 is TGTGCCAGCAGACCCCTAGCGGGGGGTTCCACAGATACGCAGTATTTT. The chain is built from TRBV13 and TRBJ2-3; 11 bases map to TRBD2. V shed 6 bases, J shed 2 bases, and the junction held 7 bases outside the gene matches. Germline assignment: CDR1 PRHDT and CDR2 FYEKMQ (reference sequence). CDR3 length equals 16 residues. The full variable domain, completed using reference TRBV13 and TRBJ2-3, is AAGVIQSPRHLIKEKRETATLKCYPIPRHDTVYWYQQGPGQDPQFLISFYEKMQSDKGSIPDRFSAQQFSDYHSELNMSSLELGDSALYFCASRPLAGGSTDTQYFGPGTRLTVL.

The V and J genes are TRBV24-1 and TRBJ1-2; D may be TRBD1 (6 bases). The germline CDR1 and CDR2 sequences are KGHDR and SFDVKD. V shed 3 bases and J shed 7 bases, with 14 bases lying between them. There are 14 residues in the CDR3. The CDR3, as DNA: TGTGCCACCAGTGATGGGACAAAAACTGGTGGCTACACCTTC. It encodes CATSDGTKTGGYTF.

This clone was detected a few times. The J gene is TRBJ2-5, the V gene TRBV6-2 or TRBV6-3; 12 nucleotides line up with TRBD2. Germline assignment: CDR1 MNHEY and CDR2 SVGEGT. The CDR3 consists of 15 residues. J was trimmed by 5 bases and V by 5 bases; bases with no gene match: 6. CDR3 nucleotides: TGTGCCAGCAGTCTGACTAGCGGGAGTGCTGAGACCCAGTACTTC. Translation: CASSLTSGSAETQYF.

V gene TRBV4-1 combines with J gene TRBJ2-7, with D unresolved. This CDR3 spans 13 amino acids. V was pared by 0 bases and J by 5 bases, with 8 bases between. Germline V CDR1 and CDR2: MGHRA, YSYEKL. As DNA, the CDR3 is TGCGCCAGCAGCCAAGAGGCGGCGGACGAGCAGTACTTC. It specifies CASSQEAADEQYF.

V gene TRBV4-1 combines with J gene TRBJ2-7; 11 nucleotides line up with TRBD2. V dropped 3 bases and J dropped 2; count of bases not matched to a gene: 3. The CDR3 length is 15 residues. The germline V gene encodes CDR1 MGHRA and CDR2 YSYEKL. The CDR3 sequence: CASSQGTSGPYEQYV. CDR3 sequence (DNA): TGCGCCAGCAGCCAGGGGACTAGCGGACCCTACGAGCAGTACGTC.

This clone was counted a single time. Other nucleotide sequences from this sample produce the same CDR3. CDR3 residues: CASSLGGDQPQHF. The CDR3 DNA reads as TGTGCCAGCAGCTTAGGTGGAGATCAGCCCCAGCATTTT. The chain has TRBV11-3 and TRBJ1-5, with D uncertain. Trimming cost V 1 base and J 5 bases, with 6 bases left between them. The CDR3 has 13 residues. The germline CDR1 and CDR2 sequences are SGHNT and YENEEA.